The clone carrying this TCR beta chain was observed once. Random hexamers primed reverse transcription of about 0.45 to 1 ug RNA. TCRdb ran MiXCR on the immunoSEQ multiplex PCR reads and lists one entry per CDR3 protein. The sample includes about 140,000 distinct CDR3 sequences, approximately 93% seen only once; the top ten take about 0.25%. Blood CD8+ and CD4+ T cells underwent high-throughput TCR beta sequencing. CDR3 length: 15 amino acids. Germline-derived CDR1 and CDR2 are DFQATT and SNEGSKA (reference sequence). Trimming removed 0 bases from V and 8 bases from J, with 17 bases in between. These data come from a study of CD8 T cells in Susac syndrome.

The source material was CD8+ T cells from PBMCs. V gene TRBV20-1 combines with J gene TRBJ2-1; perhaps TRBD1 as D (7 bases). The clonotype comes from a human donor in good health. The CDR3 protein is CSARDHQGGWDEQFF. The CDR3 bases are TGCAGTGCTAGAGATCATCAGGGGGGTTGGGATGAGCAGTTCTTC.